Listed here are 29 T cell receptor beta chains from one sample, sequenced in a study of CD8 T cells in ankylosing spondylitis. A single record per CDR3 protein comes from TCRdb applying MiXCR to the 5' RACE reads. This table holds tens of thousands of distinct CDR3 sequences, about 7% found once. The sequencing input was blood, either unsorted or a sorted T cell fraction (not recorded which). All receptors derive from a female donor with ankylosing spondylitis or in good health (not recorded which).

This clonotype was counted ten times or more. This rearrangement joins TRBV20-1 to TRBJ1-5; D remains unclear. Trimming took off 6 bases at V and 4 bases at J, with 19 bases between the two ends. Germline assignment: CDR1 DFQATT and CDR2 SNEGSKA (reference sequence). This CDR3 spans 15 amino acids. Here the CDR3 reads CSARLITTVNQPQHF. Written as DNA, the CDR3 is TGCAGTGCCAGGCTAATAACGACGGTAAATCAGCCCCAGCATTTT.

This clonotype appeared a few times. The chain has TRBV7-2 and TRBJ1-2; no reliable D call. The CDR3 length is 16 residues. V was pared by 0 bases and J by 6 bases, with 17 bases between. Germline V lookup: CDR1 SGHTA, CDR2 FQGNSA. The CDR3 region is CASSLALGRRKDGYTF. The CDR3 bases are TGTGCCAGCAGCTTAGCGTTAGGCAGGCGGAAGGATGGCTACACCTTC.

This clonotype was counted many times. The gene calls are TRBV6-1 and TRBJ1-2, with a tentative D call TRBD1 (5 bases). The length of the CDR3 is 15 residues. Germline assignment: CDR1 MNHNS and CDR2 SASEGT. Trimming cost V 6 bases and J 6 bases, with 20 bases left between them. In DNA, the CDR3 is TGTGCCAGCAGGATTACATCCTTGGCAGGGCATGGCTACACCTTC. Encoded protein: CASRITSLAGHGYTF.

This clonotype was recorded many times. The chain employs TRBV5-1 and TRBJ2-1, with D maybe TRBD2 (7 bases). The CDR3 spans 13 residues. Trimming cost V 4 bases and J 8 bases, with 13 bases left between them. CDR1 SGHRS and CDR2 YFSETQ come from the germline V gene. The CDR3 protein is CASSQGGVHEQFF. The CDR3 bases are TGCGCCAGCAGCCAAGGGGGGGTCCATGAGCAGTTCTTC.

This clonotype was seen at least ten times. The rearrangement links TRBV3-1 to TRBJ2-7; a possible D gene is TRBD2 (5 bases). Trimming left V 3 bases short and J 2 bases short, with 11 bases between. CDR3 length: 14 residues. Germline CDR1 LGHDT, CDR2 YNNKEL (reference sequence). CDR3 nucleotide sequence: TGTGCCAGCAGCCACCGGGGTCTAGCCTACGAGCAGTACTTC. The encoded protein is CASSHRGLAYEQYF.

This clonotype was recorded many times. The chain joins TRBV28 to TRBJ2-3; a possible D gene is TRBD2 (5 bases). V was cut by 3 bases and J by 2 bases, with 18 bases left in between. This CDR3 has 17 residues. Germline CDR1 MDHEN, CDR2 SYDVKM. DNA of the CDR3: TGTGCCAGCAGTTTCGGCGTGCGGGTCCGGTTCACAGATACGCAGTATTTT. Its translation: CASSFGVRVRFTDTQYF.

The sample holds many counts of this clonotype. The J gene is TRBJ2-7, the V gene TRBV5-1; D is unclear. There are 13 residues in the CDR3. The germline gives CDR1 SGHRS, CDR2 YFSETQ. V lost 4 bases and J lost 4, with 12 bases in between. In nucleotides, the CDR3 is TGCGCCAGCAGCCTGAATGTTGGGTACGAGCAGTACGTC. Translated: CASSLNVGYEQYV.

The genes are TRBV13 and TRBJ2-2; D is unresolved. The V gene's germline CDR1 is PRHDT and CDR2 FYEKMQ (reference sequence). V was clipped by 8 bases and J by 7 bases, with 14 bases between them. The CDR3 runs 13 residues. The CDR3 here is CASLRADNGELFF. The CDR3 bases are TGTGCCAGCCTAAGGGCGGATAACGGGGAGCTGTTTTTT.

This clonotype was recorded at least ten times. V is TRBV20-1 and J is TRBJ1-6; 9 bases map to TRBD1. The CDR3 is 17 amino acids. CDR1 is DFQATT and CDR2 is SNEGSKA in the germline V gene (reference sequence). V dropped 2 bases and J dropped 6; count of bases not matched to a gene: 11. For the CDR3, the DNA is TGCAGTGCTAGAAGTTTGGATCGGGACAGGGCTAATTCACCCCTCCACTTT. This codes for CSARSLDRDRANSPLHF.

The chain is built from TRBV7-2 and TRBJ1-5, with D unclear. Germline V gene sequence: CDR1 SGHTA, CDR2 FQGNSA. V lost 1 base and J 8 bases, leaving 6 bases between the germline ends. This CDR3 spans 12 amino acids. Written as DNA, the CDR3 is TGTGCCAGCAGCTTAGTTGGGGAGCCCCAGCATTTT. The encoded protein is CASSLVGEPQHF.

This clonotype was detected ten times or more. The rearrangement uses TRBV12-3 or TRBV12-4 and TRBJ1-4, with D possibly matching TRBD1 (5 bases). The CDR3 is 15 amino acids. V was shortened by 7 bases and J by 4 bases, with 16 bases between the two germline ends. The CDR3 loop is CASTPGAVFNEKLFF. The CDR3 coding sequence is TGTGCCAGCACCCCTGGGGCAGTGTTTAATGAAAAACTGTTTTTT.

This clonotype has ten or more counts. The J gene is TRBJ2-7, the V gene TRBV20-1; the D is unclear. Germline V lookup: CDR1 DFQATT, CDR2 SNEGSKA (reference sequence). V shed 6 bases and J shed 7 bases, with 25 bases lying between them. CDR3 length: 15 residues. CDR3 sequence reads: CSARAGRILRLEQYV. CDR3 nucleotides: TGCAGTGCACGTGCTGGCAGGATCCTTCGGTTAGAGCAGTACGTC.

This clonotype was counted a few times. DNA of the CDR3: TGCAGTGCTCCTGACCCCATCCGGGATACGCAGTATTTT. The encoded protein is CSAPDPIRDTQYF. This sequence joins TRBV20-1 and TRBJ2-3; no reliable D call. This CDR3 region has 13 residues. Germline V gene lookup returns CDR1 DFQATT and CDR2 SNEGSKA (reference sequence). V lost 5 bases to trimming and J lost 6 bases, with 15 bases between them.

In its sample, this clonotype was seen many times. The chain joins TRBV7-1 to TRBJ2-7; unclear D gene. Being an ORF, TRBV7-1 has a function that is uncertain. CDR3 length equals 13 residues. V was shortened by 3 bases and J by 1 base, with 7 bases between the two germline ends. This CDR3 reads CASSSSGSYEQYF. The CDR3 coding sequence is TGTGCCAGCAGCTCCTCCGGGTCCTACGAGCAGTACTTC.

This clonotype was found a few times. As DNA, the CDR3 is TGTGCCAGCAGCTTAGAGAGCTGGGCGGGGAGTCTCTACGAGCAGTACTTC. Translating it yields CASSLESWAGSLYEQYF. The J gene is TRBJ2-7, the V gene TRBV11-2; tentatively, D is TRBD2 (6 bases). Trimming shortened V by 0 bases and J by 3 bases, and 18 bases separated the two germline ends. Germline V CDR1 and CDR2: SGHAT, FQNNGV. The CDR3 contains 17 residues.

This clonotype was recorded many times. The chain couples TRBV28 to TRBJ2-4, with D unclear. With 6 bases removed from V and 6 bases from J, the gap between germline ends came to 18 bases. The CDR3 sequence is 15 residues long. Germline V CDR1 and CDR2: MDHEN, SYDVKM. The CDR3 DNA reads as TGTGCCAGCAGCGGCAAGCCTAGATTCTTAAACATTCAGTACTTC. Its translation is CASSGKPRFLNIQYF.

This clonotype was counted at least ten times. The J gene is TRBJ1-2, the V gene TRBV12-3 or TRBV12-4; D is possibly TRBD1 (5 bases). The CDR3 loop spans 14 amino acids. The ends were cut back, 3 bases at V and 1 base at J, with 9 bases in the middle. The CDR3 DNA follows: TGTGCCAGCAGTTTCCAGGGAAATAACTATGGCTACACCTTC. Translation: CASSFQGNNYGYTF.

This clonotype was found many times. V gene TRBV12-3 or TRBV12-4 combines with J gene TRBJ2-7; D may match TRBD1 or TRBD2 (5 bases each). The CDR3 contains 18 residues. Trimming removed 5 bases at V and 3 bases at J, with 26 bases between. The CDR3 sequence: CASSIPPSPGPQGYEQYF. The DNA for the CDR3 is TGTGCCAGCAGTATCCCCCCCAGCCCGGGACCTCAAGGCTACGAGCAGTACTTC.

This clonotype came up many times. The chain has TRBV20-1 and TRBJ1-2; the match to TRBD1 covers 7 bases. V dropped 3 bases and J dropped 8; count of bases not matched to a gene: 12. Germline V gene lookup returns CDR1 DFQATT and CDR2 SNEGSKA (reference sequence). The CDR3 has 14 residues. In DNA form, the CDR3 reads TGCAGTGCTAGGGTCCCGACAGGGTCTGGGGGCTACACCTTC. Protein sequence: CSARVPTGSGGYTF.

This clonotype was recorded at least ten times. The chain links TRBV5-1 to TRBJ2-1, with D tentatively TRBD1 or TRBD2 (5 bases each). V dropped 0 bases and J dropped 0 bases, with 7 bases sitting between them. CDR3 size: 15 residues. Germline CDR1 is SGHRS and CDR2 is YFSETQ. The CDR3 nucleotides are TGCGCCAGCAGCTTGGAGGGGAGCTCCTACAATGAGCAGTTCTTC. Its translation is CASSLEGSSYNEQFF.

This clonotype occurred many times. The chain carries TRBV7-2 and TRBJ2-1; 9 positions agree with TRBD1. The CDR3 consists of 14 residues. Per the germline V gene, CDR1 is SGHTA and CDR2 is FQGNSA. V dropped 3 bases and J dropped 8; count of bases not matched to a gene: 5. The CDR3 nucleotides read TGTGCCAGCAGCTTGACGGACAGGGGCCATGAGCAGTTCTTC. Amino acid sequence: CASSLTDRGHEQFF.

At least ten counts were recorded for this clonotype. This chain connects TRBV9 to TRBJ1-2, with 7 positions matching TRBD1. The CDR3 has 15 residues. CDR1 is SGDLS and CDR2 is YYNGEE in the germline V gene. J was trimmed by 4 bases and V by 2 bases; bases with no gene match: 8. CDR3 bases: TGTGCCAGCAGCGTCGACAGGGATCTTCGCTATGGCTACACCTTC. Amino acids: CASSVDRDLRYGYTF.

This clonotype was seen ten or more times. This chain links TRBV6-2 or TRBV6-3 with TRBJ2-2; possible D gene TRBD1, 5 bases. CDR1 and CDR2 (germline): MNHEY, SVGEGT. V lost 2 bases, J lost 4 bases, and 14 bases lay in between. CDR3 size: 16 residues. CDR3 sequence: CASSYILAGRTGELFF. Here the CDR3 DNA reads TGTGCCAGCAGTTACATTCTGGCAGGGCGCACCGGGGAGCTGTTTTTT.

This clonotype was seen repeatedly, ten times or more. V usage is TRBV4-2 and J usage is TRBJ2-1; 8 bases agree with TRBD2. Germline assignment: CDR1 LGHNA and CDR2 YNFKEQ. The CDR3 runs 15 residues. J was trimmed by 6 bases and V by 4 bases; bases with no gene match: 8. The CDR3 nucleotides are TGTGCCAGCAGCCGTTCCGGGGGGGCCGGCAATGAGCAGTTCTTC. It encodes CASSRSGGAGNEQFF.

The rearrangement joins TRBV4-1 to TRBJ1-1; D is possibly TRBD1 (6 bases). V was pared by 6 bases and J by 1 base, with 15 bases between. Looked up from germline, CDR1 is MGHRA and CDR2 is YSYEKL. CDR3 length: 15 residues. This chain's CDR3 is CASRGRGGWNTEAFF. CDR3 DNA: TGCGCCAGCAGGGGACGCGGGGGCTGGAACACTGAAGCTTTCTTT.

This clonotype was seen repeatedly, ten times or more. The chain employs TRBV19 and TRBJ2-3, with 7 positions matching TRBD2. This CDR3 is 15 amino acids long. From germline, CDR1 is LNHDA and CDR2 SQIVND (reference sequence). Trimming cost V 2 bases and J 7 bases; bases outside gene matches: 9. CDR3 sequence (DNA): TGTGCCAGTAGTATAATGAGCGGGGACTCCAATACGCAGTATTTT. Amino acids: CASSIMSGDSNTQYF.

At least ten counts were recorded for this clonotype. This sequence joins TRBV7-8 and TRBJ2-3; 8 bases line up with TRBD2. V dropped 3 bases and J dropped 5; count of bases not matched to a gene: 4. The germline V gene encodes CDR1 SGHVS and CDR2 FQNEAQ. The CDR3 contains 14 residues. The CDR3 is CASSFGRGEDTQYF. The CDR3 coding sequence is TGTGCCAGCAGCTTTGGGCGGGGGGAAGATACGCAGTATTTT.

This clonotype was counted many times. The chain uses TRBV7-2 and TRBJ1-5; no reliable D call. The V gene lost 0 bases and the J gene lost 4 bases, with 7 bases spanning the gap. Germline V gene data show CDR1 as SGHTA and CDR2 as FQGNSA. This CDR3 region has 14 residues. The CDR3 region has the DNA TGTGCCAGCAGCTTAGCGCCAGGAAATCAGCCCCAGCATTTT. It translates to CASSLAPGNQPQHF.

This clonotype was seen at least ten times. The gene calls are TRBV19 and TRBJ2-1, with D hard to call. V was shortened by 4 bases and J by 0 bases, with 16 bases between the two germline ends. The germline CDR1 and CDR2 sequences are LNHDA and SQIVND (reference sequence). CDR3 size: 17 residues. The CDR3 is CASSTWYVQSSYNEQFF. Here the CDR3 DNA reads TGTGCCAGTAGTACCTGGTATGTGCAGAGCTCCTACAATGAGCAGTTCTTC.